This TCR beta chain was obtained from a study of shared clonotypes between healthy human individuals. Study context: Each donor's CD4 naive and CD4 memory cells filled three plates apiece, CD8 naive two, and CD8 memory one.

Replicate PCRs run on sorted subsets employed approximately 200 ng DNA, approximately 30,000 T cell genomes. Measured with immunoSEQ multiplex PCR; TCRdb has only the in-frame clones, and not every one. The top ten hold 0.13% to 0.15% of the sample, which has more than 2,000,000 clones, about 92% seen once. Trimming at V came to 5 bases and at J to 6 bases, leaving 17 bases not matched to a gene. CDR3 length: 16 amino acids. CDR1 is SQVTM and CDR2 is ANQGSEA in the germline V gene. Study results and caveats: There were few donors, and this limited the genetic and exposure-history diversity represented. Against clonotypes common to all four donors, non-shared ones had lower generation probabilities.

As to this clone: The antigen remains unidentified.

This receptor was identified in a man aged 18-30 years in good health. Sequencing was done on a sample of naive CD4+ T cells sorted from blood. Noted subset: CD45RA+ positively selected. The gene calls are TRBV29-1 and TRBJ2-3; the match to TRBD1 covers 7 bases. The CDR3 DNA sequence: TGCAGCGTTAGTCACCCGGGACAGATTCTCGGGGATACGCAGTATTTT. It codes for CSVSHPGQILGDTQYF.